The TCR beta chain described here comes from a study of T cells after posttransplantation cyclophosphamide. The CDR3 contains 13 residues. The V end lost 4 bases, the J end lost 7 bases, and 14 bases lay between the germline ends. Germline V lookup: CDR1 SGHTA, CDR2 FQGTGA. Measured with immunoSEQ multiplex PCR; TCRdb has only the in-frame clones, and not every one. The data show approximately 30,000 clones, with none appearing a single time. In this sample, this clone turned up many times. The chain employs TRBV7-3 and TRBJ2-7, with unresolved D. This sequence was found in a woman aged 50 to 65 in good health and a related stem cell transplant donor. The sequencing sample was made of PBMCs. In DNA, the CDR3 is TGTGCCAGCAGCTGGGTTAAGGCCGGGGAGCAGTACTTC. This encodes CASSWVKAGEQYF. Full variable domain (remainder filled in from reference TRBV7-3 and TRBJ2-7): GAGVSQTPSNKVTEKGKYVELRCDPISGHTALYWYRQSLGQGPEFLIYFQGTGAADDSGLPNDRFFAVRPEGSVSTLKIQRTERGDSAVYLCASSWVKAGEQYFGPGTRLTVT.